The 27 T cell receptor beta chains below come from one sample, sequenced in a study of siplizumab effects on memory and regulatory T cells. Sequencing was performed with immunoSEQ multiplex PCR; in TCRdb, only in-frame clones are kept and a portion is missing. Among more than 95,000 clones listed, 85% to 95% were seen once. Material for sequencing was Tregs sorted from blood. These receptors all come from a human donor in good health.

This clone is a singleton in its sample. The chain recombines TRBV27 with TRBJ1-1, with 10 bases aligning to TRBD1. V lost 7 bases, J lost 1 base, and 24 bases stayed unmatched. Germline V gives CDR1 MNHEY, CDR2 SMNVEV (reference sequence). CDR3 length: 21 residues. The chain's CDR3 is CASTEKPGTGEGVYGNTEAFF. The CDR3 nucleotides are TGTGCCAGCACGGAAAAACCCGGGACAGGGGAGGGGGTTTATGGGAACACTGAAGCTTTCTTT.

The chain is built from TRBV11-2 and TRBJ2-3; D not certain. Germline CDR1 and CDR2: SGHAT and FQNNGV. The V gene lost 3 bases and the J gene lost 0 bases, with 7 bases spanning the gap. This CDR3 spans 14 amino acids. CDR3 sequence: CASSFTASTDTQYF. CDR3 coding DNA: TGTGCCAGCAGCTTCACGGCTAGCACAGATACGCAGTATTTT.

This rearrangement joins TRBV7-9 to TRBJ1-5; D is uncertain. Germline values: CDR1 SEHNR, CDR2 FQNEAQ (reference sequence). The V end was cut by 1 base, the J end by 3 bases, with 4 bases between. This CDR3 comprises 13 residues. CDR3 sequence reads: CASSLETNQPQHF. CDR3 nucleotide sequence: TGTGCCAGCAGCTTAGAGACCAATCAGCCCCAGCATTTT.

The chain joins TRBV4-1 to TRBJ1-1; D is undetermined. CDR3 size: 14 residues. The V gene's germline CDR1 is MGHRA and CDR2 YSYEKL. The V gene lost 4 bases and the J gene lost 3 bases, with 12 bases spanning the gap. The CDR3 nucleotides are TGCGCCAGCAGCCCGAGACACGGCCACACTGAAGCTTTCTTT. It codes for CASSPRHGHTEAFF.

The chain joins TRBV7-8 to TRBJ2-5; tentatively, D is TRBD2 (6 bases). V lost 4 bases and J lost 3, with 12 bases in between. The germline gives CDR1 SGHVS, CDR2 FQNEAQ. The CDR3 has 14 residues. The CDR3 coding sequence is TGTGCCAGCAGCTCTTGGACTACCGAAGAGACCCAGTACTTC. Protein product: CASSSWTTEETQYF.

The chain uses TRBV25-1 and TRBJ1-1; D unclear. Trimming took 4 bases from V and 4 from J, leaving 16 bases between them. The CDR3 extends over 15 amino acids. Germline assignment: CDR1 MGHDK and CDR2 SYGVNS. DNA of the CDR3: TGTGCCAGCAGTGCCGAATTTGGGTTACTCACTGAAGCTTTCTTT. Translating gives CASSAEFGLLTEAFF.

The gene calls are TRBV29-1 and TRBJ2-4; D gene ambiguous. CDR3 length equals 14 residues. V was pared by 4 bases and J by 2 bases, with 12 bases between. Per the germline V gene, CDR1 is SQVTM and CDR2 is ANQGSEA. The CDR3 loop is CSVVGVLSKNIQYF. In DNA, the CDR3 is TGCAGCGTTGTTGGGGTCTTGTCCAAAAACATTCAGTACTTC. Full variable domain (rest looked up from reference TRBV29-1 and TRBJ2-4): SAVISQKPSRDICQRGTSLTIQCQVDSQVTMMFWYRQQPGQSLTLIATANQGSEATYESGFVIDKFPISRPNLTFSTLTVSNMSPEDSSIYLCSVVGVLSKNIQYFGAGTRLSVL.

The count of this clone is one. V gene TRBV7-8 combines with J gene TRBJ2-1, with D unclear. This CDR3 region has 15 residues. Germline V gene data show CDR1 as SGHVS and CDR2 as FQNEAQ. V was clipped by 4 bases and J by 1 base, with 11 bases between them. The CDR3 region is CASSSGVLSYNEQFF. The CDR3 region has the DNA TGTGCCAGCAGCTCCGGCGTATTGTCCTACAATGAGCAGTTCTTC.

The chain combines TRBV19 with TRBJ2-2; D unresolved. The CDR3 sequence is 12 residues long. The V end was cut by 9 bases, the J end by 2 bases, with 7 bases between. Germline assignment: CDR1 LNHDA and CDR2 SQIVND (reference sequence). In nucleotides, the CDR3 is TGTGCCAGCAGGAGTAACACCGGGGAGCTGTTTTTT. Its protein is CASRSNTGELFF.

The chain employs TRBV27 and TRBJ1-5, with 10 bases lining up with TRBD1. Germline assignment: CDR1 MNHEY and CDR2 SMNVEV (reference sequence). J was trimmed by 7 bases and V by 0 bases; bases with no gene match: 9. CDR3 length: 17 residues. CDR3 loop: CASSLSPGQGVGQPQHF. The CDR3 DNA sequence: TGTGCCAGCAGTTTATCCCCTGGACAGGGGGTCGGGCAGCCCCAGCATTTT.

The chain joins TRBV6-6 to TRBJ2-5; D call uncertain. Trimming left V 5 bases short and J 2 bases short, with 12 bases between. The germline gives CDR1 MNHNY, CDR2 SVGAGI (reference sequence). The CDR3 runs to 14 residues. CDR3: CASSGTASQETQYF. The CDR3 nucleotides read TGTGCCAGCAGTGGAACAGCCAGTCAAGAGACCCAGTACTTC.

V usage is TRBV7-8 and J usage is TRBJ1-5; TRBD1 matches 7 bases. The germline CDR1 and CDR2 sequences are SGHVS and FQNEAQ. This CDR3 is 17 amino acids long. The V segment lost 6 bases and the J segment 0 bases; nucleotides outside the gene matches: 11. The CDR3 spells CASSFGEGAYSNQPQHF. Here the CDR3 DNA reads TGTGCCAGCAGTTTCGGCGAGGGGGCCTATAGCAATCAGCCCCAGCATTTT.

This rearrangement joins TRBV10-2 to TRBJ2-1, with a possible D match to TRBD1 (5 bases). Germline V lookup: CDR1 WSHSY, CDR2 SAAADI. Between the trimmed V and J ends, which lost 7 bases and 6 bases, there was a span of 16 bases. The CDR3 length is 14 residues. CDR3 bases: TGCGCCAGCACTGCAGGGTCCGATCTCAATGAGCAGTTCTTC. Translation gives CASTAGSDLNEQFF.

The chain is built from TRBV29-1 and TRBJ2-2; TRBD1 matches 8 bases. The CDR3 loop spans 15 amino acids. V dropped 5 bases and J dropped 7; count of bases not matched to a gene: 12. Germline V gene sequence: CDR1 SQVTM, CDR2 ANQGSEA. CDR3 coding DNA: TGCAGCGTTTTAAGTGTGCAGGGGGCAATCGGGGAGCTGTTTTTT. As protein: CSVLSVQGAIGELFF.

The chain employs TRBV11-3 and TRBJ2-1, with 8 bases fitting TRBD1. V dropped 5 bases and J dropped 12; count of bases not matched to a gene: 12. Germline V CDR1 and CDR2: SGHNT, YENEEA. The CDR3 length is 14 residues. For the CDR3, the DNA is TGTGCCAGCAGCAGTGGGACAGGTCAGAGGGGGCAGTTCTTC. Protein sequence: CASSSGTGQRGQFF.

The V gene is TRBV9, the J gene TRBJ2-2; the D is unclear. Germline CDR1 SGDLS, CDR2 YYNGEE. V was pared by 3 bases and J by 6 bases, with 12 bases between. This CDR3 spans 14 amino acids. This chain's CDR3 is CASSDPKGPGELFF. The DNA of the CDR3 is TGTGCCAGCAGCGACCCGAAAGGACCCGGGGAGCTGTTTTTT.

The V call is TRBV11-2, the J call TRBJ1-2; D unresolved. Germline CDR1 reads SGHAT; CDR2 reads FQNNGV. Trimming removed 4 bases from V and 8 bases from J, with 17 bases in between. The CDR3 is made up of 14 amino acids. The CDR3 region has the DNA TGTGCCAGCAGCTCAACCCGGTCCCGAGCCGGCTACACCTTC. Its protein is CASSSTRSRAGYTF.

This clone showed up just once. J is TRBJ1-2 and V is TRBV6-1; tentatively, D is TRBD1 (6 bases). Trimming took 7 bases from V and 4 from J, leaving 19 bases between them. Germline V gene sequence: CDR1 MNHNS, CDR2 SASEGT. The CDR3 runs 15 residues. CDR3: CASTEGGGLGYGYTF. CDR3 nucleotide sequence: TGTGCCAGCACCGAAGGGGGGGGCCTGGGCTATGGCTACACCTTC.

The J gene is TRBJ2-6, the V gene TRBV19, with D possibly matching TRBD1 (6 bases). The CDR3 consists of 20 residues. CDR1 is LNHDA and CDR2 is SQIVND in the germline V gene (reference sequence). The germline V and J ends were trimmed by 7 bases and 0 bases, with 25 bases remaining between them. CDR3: CASTPTGRLGLSSGANVLTF. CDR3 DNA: TGTGCCAGTACCCCTACAGGGCGCTTAGGCCTATCCTCTGGGGCCAACGTCCTGACTTTC.

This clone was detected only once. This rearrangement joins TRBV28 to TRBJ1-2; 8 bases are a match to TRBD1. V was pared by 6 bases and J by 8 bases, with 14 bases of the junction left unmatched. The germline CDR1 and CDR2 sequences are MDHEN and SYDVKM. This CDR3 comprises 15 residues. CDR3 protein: CASRPQHRGSGGYTF. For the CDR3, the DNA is TGTGCCAGCAGACCGCAACACAGGGGGTCGGGGGGCTACACCTTC.

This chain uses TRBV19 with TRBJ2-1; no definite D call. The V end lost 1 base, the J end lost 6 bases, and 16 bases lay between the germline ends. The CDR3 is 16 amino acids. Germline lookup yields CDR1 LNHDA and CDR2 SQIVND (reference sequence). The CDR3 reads CASSIARSPSANEQFF. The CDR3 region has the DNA TGTGCCAGTAGTATAGCGCGGTCCCCCTCGGCCAATGAGCAGTTCTTC.

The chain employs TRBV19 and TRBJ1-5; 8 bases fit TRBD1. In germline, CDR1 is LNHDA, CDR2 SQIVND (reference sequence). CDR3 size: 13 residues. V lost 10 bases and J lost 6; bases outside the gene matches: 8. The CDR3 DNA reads TGTGCCACCAGAGAGGACAGGGTTCAGCCCCAGCATTTT. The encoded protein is CATREDRVQPQHF.

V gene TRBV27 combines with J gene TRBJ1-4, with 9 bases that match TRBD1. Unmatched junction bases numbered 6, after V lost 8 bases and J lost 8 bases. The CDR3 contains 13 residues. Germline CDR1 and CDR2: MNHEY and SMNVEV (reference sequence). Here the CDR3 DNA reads TGTGCCAGCCGCAGACAGGGGGGAGAAAAACTGTTTTTT. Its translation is CASRRQGGEKLFF. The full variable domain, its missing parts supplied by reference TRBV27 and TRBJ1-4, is EAQVTQNPRYLITVTGKKLTVTCSQNMNHEYMSWYRQDPGLGLRQIYYSMNVEVTDKGDVPEGYKVSRKEKRNFPLILESPSPNQTSLYFCASRRQGGEKLFFGSGTQLSVL.

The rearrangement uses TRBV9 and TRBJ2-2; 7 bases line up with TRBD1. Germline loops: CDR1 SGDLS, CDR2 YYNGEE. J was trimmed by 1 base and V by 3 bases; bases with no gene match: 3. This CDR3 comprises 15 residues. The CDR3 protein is CASSANRGNTGELFF. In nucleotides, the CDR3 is TGTGCCAGCAGCGCCAACAGGGGGAACACCGGGGAGCTGTTTTTT.

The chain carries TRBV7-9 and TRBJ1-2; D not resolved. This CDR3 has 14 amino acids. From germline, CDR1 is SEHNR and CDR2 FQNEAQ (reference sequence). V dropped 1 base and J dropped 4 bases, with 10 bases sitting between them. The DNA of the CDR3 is TGTGCCAGCAGCTTAGGAGGGTACCTCTATGGCTACACCTTC. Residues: CASSLGGYLYGYTF. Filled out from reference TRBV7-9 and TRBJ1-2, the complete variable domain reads DTGVSQNPRHKITKRGQNVTFRCDPISEHNRLYWYRQTLGQGPEFLTYFQNEAQLEKSRLLSDRFSAERPKGSFSTLEIQRTEQGDSAMYLCASSLGGYLYGYTFGSGTRLTVV.

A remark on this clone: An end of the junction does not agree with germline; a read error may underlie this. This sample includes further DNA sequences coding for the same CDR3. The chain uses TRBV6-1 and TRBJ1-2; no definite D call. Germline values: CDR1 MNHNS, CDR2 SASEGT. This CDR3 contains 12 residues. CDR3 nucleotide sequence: TGTGCCAGCACCGCCCGAAGCTATGGTTACACCTTC. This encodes CASTARSYGYTF.

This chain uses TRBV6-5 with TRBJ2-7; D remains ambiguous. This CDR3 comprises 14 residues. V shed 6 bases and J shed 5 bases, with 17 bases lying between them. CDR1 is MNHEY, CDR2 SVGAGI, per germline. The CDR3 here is CASRHRARMDEQYF. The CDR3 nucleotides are TGTGCCAGCAGACACCGGGCCCGGATGGACGAGCAGTACTTC.